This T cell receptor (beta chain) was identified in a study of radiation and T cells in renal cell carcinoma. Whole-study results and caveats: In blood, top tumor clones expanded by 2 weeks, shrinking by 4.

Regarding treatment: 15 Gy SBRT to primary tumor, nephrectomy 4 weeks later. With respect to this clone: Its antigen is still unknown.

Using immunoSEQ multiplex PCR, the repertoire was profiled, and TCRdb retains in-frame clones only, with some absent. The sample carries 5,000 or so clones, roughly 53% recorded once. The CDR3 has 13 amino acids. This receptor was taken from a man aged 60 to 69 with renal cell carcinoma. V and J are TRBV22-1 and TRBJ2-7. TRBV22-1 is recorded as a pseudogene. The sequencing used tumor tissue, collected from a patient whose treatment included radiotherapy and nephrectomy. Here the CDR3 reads CSGGNFGAQIQYF. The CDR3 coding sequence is TGCTCTGGGGGCAACTTCGGGGCTCAGATCCAGTACTTC.